The 8 T cell receptor beta chains listed next were all sequenced from one sample in a study of cytomegalovirus exposure and HLA in healthy donors. Generated by immunoSEQ multiplex PCR, the TCRdb table keeps only in-frame clones and is missing some. The sample carries fewer than 400,000 clones, around 90% recorded once. The sequencing sample was made of PBMCs. These receptors originate from a man aged 25-45 years in good health and CMV-seronegative.

This clone has more than one count but fewer than ten. This chain uses TRBV6-5 with TRBJ1-1; D not certain. The V and J ends lost 5 bases and 1 base respectively, with 11 bases between them. This CDR3 is 14 amino acids long. The V gene's germline CDR1 is MNHEY and CDR2 SVGAGI. CDR3 sequence (DNA): TGTGCCAGCAGTACGTTGGGAGGGAACACTGAAGCTTTCTTT. Its protein product is CASSTLGGNTEAFF.

The genes are TRBV6-6 and TRBJ1-2; 7 bases fit TRBD1. Germline CDR1 is MNHNY and CDR2 is SVGAGI (reference sequence). This CDR3 contains 16 residues. The V segment lost 6 bases and the J segment 5 bases; nucleotides outside the gene matches: 15. CDR3 protein: CASSLRGGTAPYGYTF. As DNA, the CDR3 is TGTGCCAGCAGCCTTAGGGGCGGGACAGCCCCGTATGGCTACACCTTC.

This chain links TRBV6-5 with TRBJ2-1; 11 nucleotides line up with TRBD2. V shed 7 bases and J 12 bases; nucleotides not matched to a gene: 14. CDR1 is MNHEY, CDR2 SVGAGI, per germline. This CDR3 is built from 15 residues. CDR3 sequence: CASNSLAGGQGGQFF. The CDR3, as DNA: TGTGCCAGCAACTCCCTAGCGGGGGGCCAAGGTGGGCAGTTCTTC.

The chain carries TRBV7-9 and TRBJ1-2, with 9 bases matching TRBD1. The V segment lost 5 bases and the J segment 6 bases; nucleotides outside the gene matches: 7. This CDR3 contains 14 residues. CDR1 is SEHNR, CDR2 FQNEAQ, per germline (reference sequence). The chain's CDR3 is CASSPGQGMDGYTF. CDR3 in DNA: TGTGCCAGCAGCCCGGGACAGGGAATGGATGGCTACACCTTC.

The rearrangement links TRBV29-1 to TRBJ2-3; a possible D gene is TRBD2 (6 bases). Trimming stripped 4 bases from V and 6 bases from J, with 8 bases between. Germline lookup yields CDR1 SQVTM and CDR2 ANQGSEA. The CDR3 extends over 11 amino acids. CDR3 sequence: CSVVGGDTQYF. CDR3 bases: TGCAGCGTTGTGGGAGGTGATACGCAGTATTTT.

J is TRBJ2-7 and V is TRBV2; 10 nucleotides agree with TRBD1. J lost 0 bases, V lost 5 bases, and 1 base had no gene match. Looked up from germline, CDR1 is SNHLY and CDR2 is FYNNEI. The CDR3 runs 14 residues. The CDR3 DNA reads as TGTGCCAGCAGTTGGACAGGGGGCTCCTACGAGCAGTACTTC. Its protein is CASSWTGGSYEQYF.

This chain uses TRBV6-1 with TRBJ2-3, with 7 bases lining up with TRBD1. Germline trimming cut 7 bases from V and 1 base from J; bases unmatched to any gene: 5. Germline CDR1 reads MNHNS; CDR2 reads SASEGT. This CDR3 contains 14 residues. CDR3: CASTKDRGTDTQYF. For the CDR3, the DNA is TGTGCCAGCACGAAAGACAGGGGCACAGATACGCAGTATTTT.

The rearrangement links TRBV6-6 to TRBJ2-5; maybe TRBD1 (6 bases). Trimming took off 0 bases at V and 5 bases at J, with 13 bases between the two ends. Germline values: CDR1 MNHNY, CDR2 SVGAGI (reference sequence). CDR3 size: 15 residues. The CDR3 region is CASSYSQGRWETQYF. The CDR3 DNA is TGTGCCAGCAGTTACTCTCAGGGGCGCTGGGAGACCCAGTACTTC.